A selection of T cell receptor beta chains follows, all from one sample in a study of blood T cell repertoires in COVID-19. The repertoire was sequenced with immunoSEQ multiplex PCR; TCRdb's copy has only in-frame clones and lacks some. The sample includes 250,000 or so clones, approximately 88% of them seen just once. Sequenced material: peripheral blood. The receptors stem from a woman in her twenties or thirties with COVID-19, enrolled during active disease. The CDR3 runs from the conserved cysteine through the conserved F or W. The order of the fields is clone size, J gene, V gene, CDR3 protein. The size field is filled for only some rows; it gives once, few, many or a size class.

>once|TRBJ1-2|TRBV10-3
CAISETAQTGGYTF
>NA|TRBJ1-1|TRBV5-4
CASSPRTGMNTEAFF
>NA|TRBJ2-3|TRBV5-8
CASSPEHRGLWYF
>NA|TRBJ2-1|TRBV1
CTSSQDRLAGGPNEQFF
>NA|TRBJ2-2|TRBV6-1
CASSEGSGGALNTGELFF
>once|TRBJ2-6|TRBV29-1
CSVEDRTGGTGANVLTF
>NA|TRBJ2-1|TRBV19
CASSNRTRVYNEQFF
>NA|TRBJ1-2|TRBV2
CASSADRGGSYGYTF
>NA|TRBJ2-5|TRBV10-1
CASSENVRETQYF
>NA|TRBJ2-2|TRBV24-1
CATSDRTTGNTGELFF
>NA|TRBJ2-7|TRBV7-6
CASSSPSPLRDSYEQYF
>NA|TRBJ1-2|TRBV11-2
CASSLDRVPFYGYTF
>NA|TRBJ2-2|TRBV29-1
CSVDASGLAGGSSNTGELFF
>NA|TRBJ1-2|TRBV5-1
CASSGVTDSGHYGYTF
>NA|TRBJ1-2|TRBV5-4
CASRGQGAGGYTF
>NA|TRBJ1-6|TRBV5-1
CASSYPDREGSPLHF
>NA|TRBJ2-3|TRBV13
CASSFSTGPDTQYF
>NA|TRBJ1-1|TRBV11-2
CASSSDRGAWDREAFF
>NA|TRBJ1-1|TRBV4-3
CASSQVGQGATEAFF
>NA|TRBJ1-4|TRBV7-8
CASSLLGGGTLEKLFF
>NA|TRBJ2-3|TRBV6-4
CASSDQAGAHTQYF
>NA|TRBJ2-3|TRBV21-1
CASSKLGKGVSSTDTQYF
>NA|TRBJ2-2|TRBV25-1
CASKKGPANTGELFF
>NA|TRBJ1-3|TRBV7-9
CASSSDRGGSGNTIYF
>NA|TRBJ2-1|TRBV6-2/TRBV6-3
CASSLLESNEQFF
>NA|TRBJ2-7|TRBV7-2
CASSSIGGVDEQYF
>NA|TRBJ1-5|TRBV19
CASRGQYSNQPQHF
>NA|TRBJ2-3|TRBV5-1
CASSWTPTSGVDTQYF
>NA|TRBJ2-1|TRBV29-1
CSSPPRDSYSYNEQFF
>NA|TRBJ2-1|TRBV2
CASSVGQGANEQFF
>NA|TRBJ2-3|TRBV19
CASSPAGGILFTDTQYF
>NA|TRBJ2-1|TRBV7-9
CASSTSMGGAYNEQFF
>few|TRBJ1-1|TRBV7-8
CASRLQGSTEAFF
>few|TRBJ2-1|TRBV5-4
CASSPGISESSYNEQFF
>NA|TRBJ2-1|TRBV7-8
CASSSSGGRPSSYNEQFF
>once|TRBJ2-1|TRBV11-3
CASSLVSVAYNEQFF
>few|TRBJ1-4|TRBV27
CASSLRQNEKLFF
>NA|TRBJ2-7|TRBV27
CASRTPGQGSYEQYF
>NA|TRBJ2-1|TRBV5-3
CARSFFWGAAHNEQFF
>once|TRBJ2-3|TRBV9
CASSVGRSTDTQYF
>NA|TRBJ2-5|TRBV5-1
CASSQTDRGETQYF
>NA|TRBJ1-6|TRBV28
CASSPSNSPLHF
>NA|TRBJ2-5|TRBV7-8
CASSLSTSGRVGETQYF
>NA|TRBJ1-6|TRBV7-9
CASSPSSDSPLHF
>NA|TRBJ1-2|TRBV7-2
CASRFKFTGEDGYTF
>NA|TRBJ2-2|TRBV7-2
CASSSDRGLTGELFF
>NA|TRBJ1-1|TRBV4-3
CASSQGQGVKTEAFF
>NA|TRBJ2-5|TRBV7-2
CASREGLAETQYF
>NA|TRBJ2-6|TRBV7-9
CASSLVFSGANVLTF
>NA|TRBJ1-5|TRBV27
CAAGGGVDQPQHF
>NA|TRBJ1-2|TRBV11-2
CASSLGGVAGSYGYTF
>NA|TRBJ2-2|TRBV13
CASSADRGANTGELFF
>NA|TRBJ2-3|TRBV5-4
CASSLVLEVDTQYF